This TCR beta chain appears in the sequencing data of a study of siplizumab effects on memory and regulatory T cells. CDR1 LNHDA and CDR2 SQIVND come from the germline V gene (reference sequence). The CDR3 is made up of 15 amino acids. The germline V and J ends were trimmed by 7 bases and 3 bases, with 18 bases remaining between them. Profiling relied on immunoSEQ multiplex PCR, and the TCRdb table lists in-frame clones only, not all of them. The data contain roughly 82,000 clones, approximately 86% of them singletons. Sequenced input: Tregs sorted from blood. The chain has TRBV19 and TRBJ1-1; D not certain. The TCR was taken from a human donor in good health. The CDR3 DNA reads TGTGCCAGTACCAACTCCAGGCCCCCCTACACTGAAGCTTTCTTT. Its translation: CASTNSRPPYTEAFF.